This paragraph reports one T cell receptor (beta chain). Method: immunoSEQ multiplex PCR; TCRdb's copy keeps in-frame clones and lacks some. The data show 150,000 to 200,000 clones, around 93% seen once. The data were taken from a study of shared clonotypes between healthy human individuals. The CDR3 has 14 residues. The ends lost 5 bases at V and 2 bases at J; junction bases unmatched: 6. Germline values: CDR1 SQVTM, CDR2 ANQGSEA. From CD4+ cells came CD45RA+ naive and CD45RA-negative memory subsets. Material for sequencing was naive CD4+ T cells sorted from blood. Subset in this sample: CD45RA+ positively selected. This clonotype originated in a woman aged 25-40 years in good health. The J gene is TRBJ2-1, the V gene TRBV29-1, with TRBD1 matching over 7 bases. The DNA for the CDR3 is TGCAGCGTTTCCAACAGGGGTGCCTACAATGAGCAGTTCTTC. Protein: CSVSNRGAYNEQFF.